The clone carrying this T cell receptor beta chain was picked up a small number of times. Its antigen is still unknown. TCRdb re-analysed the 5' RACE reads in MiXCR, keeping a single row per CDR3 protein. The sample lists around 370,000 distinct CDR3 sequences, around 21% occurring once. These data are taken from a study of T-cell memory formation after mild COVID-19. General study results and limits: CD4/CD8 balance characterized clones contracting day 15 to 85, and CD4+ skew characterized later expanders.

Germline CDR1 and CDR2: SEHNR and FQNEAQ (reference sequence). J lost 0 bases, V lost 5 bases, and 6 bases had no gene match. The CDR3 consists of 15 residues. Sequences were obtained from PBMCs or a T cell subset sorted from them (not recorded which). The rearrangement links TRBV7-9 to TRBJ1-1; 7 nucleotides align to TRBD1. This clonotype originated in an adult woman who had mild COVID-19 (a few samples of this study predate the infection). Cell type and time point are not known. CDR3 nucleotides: TGTGCCAGCAGCCGTGACAGGGTCCTGAACACTGAAGCTTTCTTT. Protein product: CASSRDRVLNTEAFF.